The subject of this entry is one TCR beta chain. The record originates from a study of human T cells and chemical hapten exposure. This CDR3 comprises 15 residues. Trimming cost V 2 bases and J 5 bases, with 13 bases left between them. The time point was: pre-sensitization, week 0. The treatment was: therapeutic diphenylcyclopropenone sensitization with weekly scalp DPC. TCRdb recomputed calls from the RACE reads with MiXCR, one row per CDR3 protein. This table holds around 300,000 distinct CDR3 sequences, over 5% found once. This TCR derives from a woman aged 18-29 years with alopecia areata. Some clones in this sample may be carry-over from other donors' samples. The chain carries TRBV12-3 or TRBV12-4 and TRBJ1-5, with a possible D match to TRBD1 (6 bases). Sample: whole blood, taken in connection with sensitization to the hapten diphenylcyclopropenone (DPC). CDR3 protein: CASSLQVGGDQPQHF. For the CDR3, the DNA is TGTGCCAGCAGTTTACAGGTGGGGGGCGATCAGCCCCAGCATTTT.